The 29 T cell receptor beta chains in this list originate from one sample, sequenced in a study of response to subunit inactivated influenza vaccine. From the RT-PCR reads, TCRdb called clonotypes with MiXCR, one entry per CDR3 protein. Among 560,000 or so distinct CDR3 sequences, roughly 8.2% were seen once, and the ten largest hold 13%. The sample in question was PBMCs from blood, obtained 23 to 25 months after vaccination. All receptors come from a man aged 45 to 75 who received an inactivated influenza vaccine.

There are a few counts of this clonotype. The V and J genes are TRBV25-1 and TRBJ2-1; 11 bases match TRBD2. CDR1 and CDR2 (germline): MGHDK, SYGVNS. V shed 3 bases, J shed 5 bases, and the junction held 12 bases outside the gene matches. The CDR3 loop spans 18 amino acids. The CDR3 nucleotides read TGTGCCAGCAGTGAGGGGACTAGCGGCCCAGCCGAAGACAATGAGCAGTTCTTC. This sequence encodes CASSEGTSGPAEDNEQFF.

The V and J genes are TRBV7-2 and TRBJ2-7, with 9 positions matching TRBD1. The germline V gene encodes CDR1 SGHTA and CDR2 FQGNSA. CDR3 length equals 15 residues. The junction had 9 bases not matched to a gene; V was cut back by 5 bases and J by 4 bases. Here the CDR3 DNA reads TGTGCCAGCAGCCGCGCCGGGACAGGGCTATACGAGCAGTACTTC. Encoded protein: CASSRAGTGLYEQYF. Drawing the rest from reference TRBV7-2 and TRBJ2-7, the complete variable domain is GAGVSQSPSNKVTEKGKDVELRCDPISGHTALYWYRQSLGQGLEFLIYFQGNSAPDKSGLPSDRFSAERTGGSVSTLTIQRTQQEDSAVYLCASSRAGTGLYEQYFGPGTRLTVT.

V and J are TRBV5-6 and TRBJ1-2, with D hard to call. CDR1 is SGHDT and CDR2 is YYEEEE in the germline V gene. V lost 4 bases to trimming and J lost 8 bases, with 18 bases between them. The CDR3 consists of 14 residues. Here the CDR3 reads CASSPWAEGGGYTF. The DNA for the CDR3 is TGTGCCAGCAGCCCGTGGGCGGAGGGTGGCGGCTACACCTTC.

This clonotype was seen ten or more times. The CDR3 loop reads CASSLLEGATYNEQFF. In DNA, the CDR3 is TGCGCCAGCAGCTTGTTGGAGGGGGCCACCTACAATGAGCAGTTCTTC. The chain has TRBV5-1 and TRBJ2-1, with D possibly TRBD1 on 7 matching bases. Germline assignment: CDR1 SGHRS and CDR2 YFSETQ. Deletions cut 1 base from V and 2 bases from J, with 13 bases between. The CDR3 is 16 residues long.

This chain connects TRBV10-3 to TRBJ2-7; 13 bases fit TRBD2. With 0 bases clipped from V and 7 bases from J, the junction kept 3 bases outside the gene matches. Per germline, CDR1 ENHRY and CDR2 SYGVKD. The CDR3 covers 15 residues. The chain's CDR3 is CAISESTSGRGEQYF. CDR3 DNA: TGTGCCATCAGTGAGTCTACTAGCGGGAGGGGAGAGCAGTACTTC.

This clonotype was observed a few times. The chain couples TRBV14 to TRBJ2-3; TRBD2 aligns across 9 bases. The germline CDR1 and CDR2 sequences are SGHDN and FVKESK. CDR3 size: 16 residues. Trimming cost V 5 bases and J 2 bases; bases outside gene matches: 8. The CDR3 reads CASSALAGYDTDTQYF. The CDR3 nucleotides are TGTGCCAGCAGCGCCCTAGCGGGATACGACACAGATACGCAGTATTTT.

This clonotype appeared a few times. The rearrangement uses TRBV11-2 and TRBJ1-4, with D unresolved. The CDR3 is 14 amino acids. CDR1 is SGHAT and CDR2 is FQNNGV in the germline V gene. V was pared by 2 bases and J by 5 bases, with 9 bases between. CDR3: CASSLTRGNEKLFF. The CDR3 nucleotides are TGTGCCAGCAGCTTAACGAGAGGGAATGAAAAACTGTTTTTT.

This clonotype was found a few times. The J gene is TRBJ1-5, the V gene TRBV6-5; no clear D gene. The CDR3 runs 13 residues. Between the trimmed V and J ends, which lost 3 bases and 5 bases, there was a span of 8 bases. The germline V gene encodes CDR1 MNHEY and CDR2 SVGAGI. The CDR3 nucleotides read TGTGCCAGCAGTTATAACTGGGATCAGCCCCAGCATTTT. Protein product: CASSYNWDQPQHF.

A few counts support this clonotype. The J gene is TRBJ2-3, the V gene TRBV24-1; a weak D match, TRBD1 (6 bases). The germline V gene has CDR1 KGHDR and CDR2 SFDVKD. V shed 7 bases and J shed 4 bases, with 23 bases lying between them. The CDR3 covers 17 residues. CDR3 in amino acids: CATRGRPGTRYSDTQYF. CDR3 DNA sequence: TGTGCCACCAGGGGAAGACCTGGGACACGATATTCAGATACGCAGTATTTT.

Here the CDR3 reads CASSPDSLVQHF. Here the CDR3 DNA reads TGTGCCAGCAGTCCCGACAGCCTTGTCCAGCATTTT. The V and J genes are TRBV27 and TRBJ1-5; D is perhaps TRBD1 (5 bases). The CDR3 has 12 amino acids. The V gene lost 5 bases and the J gene lost 12 bases, with 14 bases spanning the gap. Germline assignment: CDR1 MNHEY and CDR2 SMNVEV (reference sequence).

The chain is built from TRBV7-2 and TRBJ2-1; 10 bases agree with TRBD1. Germline trimming cut 5 bases from V and 6 bases from J; bases unmatched to any gene: 7. The CDR3 spans 15 residues. Germline V gene sequence: CDR1 SGHTA, CDR2 FQGNSA. The CDR3 DNA follows: TGTGCCAGCAGCGAAGGGACAGGGGTTATCAATGAGCAGTTCTTC. Encoded protein: CASSEGTGVINEQFF.

In this sample, this clonotype turned up a few times. This chain connects TRBV28 to TRBJ1-1; 8 bases are shared with TRBD1. The CDR3 has 14 amino acids. Trimming took 7 bases from V and 5 from J; bases not matched to a gene: 9. CDR1 MDHEN and CDR2 SYDVKM come from the germline V gene. Written as DNA, the CDR3 is TGTGCCAGCACCCGGACAGGGACAAGGACTGAAGCTTTCTTT. It encodes CASTRTGTRTEAFF. Together with reference TRBV28 and TRBJ1-1, the CDR3 gives the full variable domain: DVKVTQSSRYLVKRTGEKVFLECVQDMDHENMFWYRQDPGLGLRLIYFSYDVKMKEKGDIPEGYSVSREKKERFSLILESASTNQTSMYLCASTRTGTRTEAFFGQGTRLTVV.

The rearrangement joins TRBV20-1 to TRBJ2-7, with D maybe TRBD2 (6 bases). Trimming left V 0 bases short and J 2 bases short, with 8 bases between. Germline CDR1 and CDR2: DFQATT and SNEGSKA (reference sequence). The length of the CDR3 is 13 residues. CDR3 nucleotide sequence: TGCAGTGCTAGAGACCCGGGGGCCTACGAGCAGTACTTC. Translated: CSARDPGAYEQYF.

The chain is built from TRBV7-2 and TRBJ2-4; no firm D call. The CDR3 runs 15 residues. With 5 bases removed from V and 4 bases from J, the gap between germline ends came to 15 bases. Per germline, CDR1 SGHTA and CDR2 FQGNSA. Here the CDR3 reads CASSLNQARKNIQYF. The CDR3 region has the DNA TGTGCCAGCAGCCTAAACCAAGCGCGTAAAAACATTCAGTACTTC. The variable domain in full, with the rest retrieved from reference TRBV7-2 and TRBJ2-4, is GAGVSQSPSNKVTEKGKDVELRCDPISGHTALYWYRQSLGQGLEFLIYFQGNSAPDKSGLPSDRFSAERTGGSVSTLTIQRTQQEDSAVYLCASSLNQARKNIQYFGAGTRLSVL.

This clonotype has at least ten counts. CDR3 coding DNA: TGTGCCAGCAGTTTATACCGGAACCGCCAAGAGACCCAGTACTTC. Translation: CASSLYRNRQETQYF. The chain couples TRBV12-3 or TRBV12-4 to TRBJ2-5; unclear D gene. This CDR3 region has 15 residues. Trimming cost V 2 bases and J 1 base, with 11 bases left between them.

This clonotype was observed a few times. The V and J genes are TRBV5-6 and TRBJ2-7; 8 positions match TRBD1. V gave up 2 bases and J gave up 5 bases; unmatched junction bases: 6. The CDR3 covers 14 residues. Germline CDR1 reads SGHDT; CDR2 reads YYEEEE. CDR3 residues: CASSFLGQGNEQYF. Written as DNA, the CDR3 is TGTGCCAGCAGCTTCCTTGGACAGGGCAACGAGCAGTACTTC.

This clonotype was seen a few times. The gene calls are TRBV7-9 and TRBJ1-1, with D unresolved. Trimming left V 6 bases short and J 1 base short, with 15 bases between. The CDR3 runs 15 residues. The germline V gene has CDR1 SEHNR and CDR2 FQNEAQ (reference sequence). The CDR3 spells CASRQGGAENTEAFF. The CDR3 DNA follows: TGTGCCAGCAGACAAGGAGGCGCCGAGAACACTGAAGCTTTCTTT.

CDR3 protein: CASSLDLVGTEQYF. CDR3 DNA sequence: TGTGCCAGCAGCTTAGACCTGGTGGGGACGGAGCAGTACTTC. The rearrangement joins TRBV7-9 to TRBJ2-7; TRBD1 or TRBD2 may be the D gene (5 bases each). V lost 1 base to trimming and J lost 7 bases, with 14 bases between them. Per the germline V gene, CDR1 is SEHNR and CDR2 is FQNEAQ (reference sequence). CDR3 length equals 14 residues.

The rearrangement joins TRBV6-1 to TRBJ2-5, with 9 bases that match TRBD2. With 5 bases clipped from V and 2 bases from J, the junction kept 12 bases outside the gene matches. The germline V gene has CDR1 MNHNS and CDR2 SASEGT. This CDR3 spans 17 amino acids. CDR3 amino acids: CASSKLTSGNIQETQYF. The CDR3 nucleotides read TGTGCCAGCAGTAAGCTGACTAGCGGAAATATACAAGAGACCCAGTACTTC.

The chain links TRBV24-1 to TRBJ2-4; the match to TRBD1 covers 7 bases. This CDR3 is 17 amino acids long. CDR1 KGHDR and CDR2 SFDVKD come from the germline V gene. V lost 4 bases, J lost 0 bases, and 8 bases stayed unmatched. The CDR3 sequence: CATSEGRQGLAKNIQYF. CDR3 in DNA: TGTGCCACCAGTGAAGGCCGACAGGGCTTAGCCAAAAACATTCAGTACTTC.

This clonotype was seen a handful of times. The chain has TRBV10-3 and TRBJ1-2; D unresolved. Germline-derived CDR1 and CDR2 are ENHRY and SYGVKD. The CDR3 has 14 residues. Trimming removed 3 bases at V and 5 bases at J, with 13 bases between. In nucleotides, the CDR3 is TGTGCCATCAGTGAATCCCAGAACAATTATGGCTACACCTTC. Translating it yields CAISESQNNYGYTF.

The V and J genes are TRBV4-1 and TRBJ2-1, with D perhaps TRBD1 or TRBD2 (5 bases each). The CDR3 runs 18 residues. Germline loops: CDR1 MGHRA, CDR2 YSYEKL. Trimming removed 4 bases at V and 4 bases at J, with 23 bases between. CDR3 residues: CASSPRDRGSPRYNEQFF. CDR3 DNA: TGCGCCAGCAGCCCTAGGGACCGCGGGTCGCCCAGGTACAATGAGCAGTTCTTC.

This clonotype was counted at least ten times. The CDR3 here is CASRRETSGNTIYF. Here the CDR3 DNA reads TGCGCCAGCAGACGAGAAACCTCTGGAAACACCATATATTTT. The genes are TRBV10-2 and TRBJ1-3; D remains unclear. The CDR3 is 14 residues long. V shed 6 bases and J shed 0 bases, with 9 bases lying between them. Germline CDR1 and CDR2: WSHSY and SAAADI.

Only a few counts were recorded for this clonotype. This chain joins TRBV4-3 and TRBJ1-2; 7 nucleotides match TRBD1. CDR3 size: 16 residues. Per germline, CDR1 LGHNA and CDR2 YSLEER. V was clipped by 1 base and J by 3 bases; unmatched bases: 8. In nucleotides, the CDR3 is TGCGCCAGCAGCCAAGCTTCCGACAGGGCTTACTATGGCTACACCTTC. Its protein product is CASSQASDRAYYGYTF.

This clonotype has more than one count but fewer than ten. The V call is TRBV28, the J call TRBJ2-2, with D perhaps being TRBD1 or TRBD2 (6 bases each). The CDR3 is made up of 16 amino acids. The germline V and J ends were trimmed by 1 base and 5 bases, with 14 bases remaining between them. Germline V gene lookup returns CDR1 MDHEN and CDR2 SYDVKM. As DNA, the CDR3 is TGTGCCAGCAGTTTATCGGTCACAGGGAGGACCGGGGAGCTGTTTTTT. Translating it yields CASSLSVTGRTGELFF.

This clonotype turned up a few times. The rearrangement uses TRBV20-1 and TRBJ2-3; 7 nucleotides match TRBD2. V lost 5 bases and J lost 4; bases outside the gene matches: 12. This CDR3 is 15 amino acids long. Germline lookup yields CDR1 DFQATT and CDR2 SNEGSKA (reference sequence). The CDR3 bases are TGCAGTGCTTTCCAAGGACTAGAGGTCGCAGATACGCAGTATTTT. This translates into CSAFQGLEVADTQYF.

The gene calls are TRBV15 and TRBJ2-6; D tentatively fits TRBD1 or TRBD2 (5 bases each). V gave up 4 bases and J gave up 4 bases, with 14 bases separating them. The CDR3 runs to 16 residues. Germline V gene data show CDR1 as LNHNV and CDR2 as YYDKDF (reference sequence). The CDR3 nucleotides read TGTGCCACCAGCACGGGACGGTTCTCCGGGGCCAACGTCCTGACTTTC. Protein product: CATSTGRFSGANVLTF. Together with reference TRBV15 and TRBJ2-6, the CDR3 gives the full variable domain: DAMVIQNPRYQVTQFGKPVTLSCSQTLNHNVMYWYQQKSSQAPKLLFHYYDKDFNNEADTPDNFQSRRPNTSFCFLDIRSPGLGDTAMYLCATSTGRFSGANVLTFGAGSRLTVL.

The sample holds a few counts of this clonotype. V gene TRBV5-6 combines with J gene TRBJ1-2, with 7 bases lining up with TRBD1. CDR1 is SGHDT, CDR2 YYEEEE, per germline. The trim removed 0 bases at V and 4 bases at J, leaving 6 bases unmatched. The CDR3 length is 15 residues. CDR3 nucleotides: TGTGCCAGCAGCTTGGGACAGGGTATCGGCTATGGCTACACCTTC. Translated, it gives CASSLGQGIGYGYTF. The complete variable domain, with remaining parts taken from reference TRBV5-6 and TRBJ1-2, reads DAGVTQSPTHLIKTRGQQVTLRCSPKSGHDTVSWYQQALGQGPQFIFQYYEEEERQRGNFPDRFSGHQFPNYSSELNVNALLLGDSALYLCASSLGQGIGYGYTFGSGTRLTVV.

Ten or more counts support this clonotype. The genes are TRBV4-2 and TRBJ1-6, with D tentatively TRBD1 (5 bases). V lost 0 bases, J lost 11 bases, and 14 bases lay in between. Looked up from germline, CDR1 is LGHNA and CDR2 is YNFKEQ. The length of the CDR3 is 15 residues. The CDR3 DNA sequence: TGTGCCAGCAGCCAAGAATCAGGGACTACGGCACCCCTCCACTTT. This translates into CASSQESGTTAPLHF.